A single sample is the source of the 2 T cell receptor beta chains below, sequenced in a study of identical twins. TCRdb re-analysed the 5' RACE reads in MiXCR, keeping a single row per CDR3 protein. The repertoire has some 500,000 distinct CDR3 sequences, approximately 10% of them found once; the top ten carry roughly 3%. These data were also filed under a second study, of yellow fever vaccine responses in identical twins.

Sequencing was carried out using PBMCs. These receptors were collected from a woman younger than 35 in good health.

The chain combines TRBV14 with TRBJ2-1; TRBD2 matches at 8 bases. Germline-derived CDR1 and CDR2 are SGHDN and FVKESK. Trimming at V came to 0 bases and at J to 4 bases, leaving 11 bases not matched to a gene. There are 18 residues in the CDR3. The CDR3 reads CASSQDYAGTRGYNEQFF. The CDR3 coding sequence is TGTGCCAGCAGCCAAGATTACGCCGGGACTAGAGGGTACAATGAGCAGTTCTTC.

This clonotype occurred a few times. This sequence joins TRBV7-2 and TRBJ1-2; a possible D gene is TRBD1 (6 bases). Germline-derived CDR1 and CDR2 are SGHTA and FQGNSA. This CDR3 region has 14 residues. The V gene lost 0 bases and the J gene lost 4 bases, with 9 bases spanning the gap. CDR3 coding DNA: TGTGCCAGCAGCTTAGCAGGGGGAACCTATGGCTACACCTTC. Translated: CASSLAGGTYGYTF.